The clone carrying this T cell receptor (beta chain) has a single count. This specimen comes from a study of OX40 agonist ivuxolimab in advanced cancers. Study summary: Treatment of patients was with ivuxolimab, an agonistic anti-OX40 (CD134) antibody.

Patients who had autoimmune disease history or got systemic immunosuppression were left out. Blood sampling took place at baseline, cycle 4 day 1, and cycle 7 day 1. Germline CDR1 and CDR2: SGHAT and FQNNGV. CDR3 length equals 17 residues. Trimming took 0 bases from V and 4 from J; bases not matched to a gene: 7. Sequencing used immunoSEQ multiplex PCR; TCRdb keeps in-frame clones, though not all of them. This sample has approximately 90,000 clones, with 91% found just once. The chain recombines TRBV11-2 with TRBJ2-2; 8 nucleotides line up with TRBD2. This receptor was taken from an adult with an advanced solid tumor such as melanoma, head and neck, liver or kidney cancer. The specimen was CD4+ or CD8+ T cells sorted from blood, collected in a trial of the OX40 agonist ivuxolimab. The CDR3 reads CASSLDGAGVGTGELFF. The CDR3 nucleotides read TGTGCCAGCAGCTTAGATGGAGCGGGAGTGGGCACCGGGGAGCTGTTTTTT. Using reference TRBV11-2 and TRBJ2-2 for the parts outside the CDR3, the full variable domain is EAGVAQSPRYKIIEKRQSVAFWCNPISGHATLYWYQQILGQGPKLLIQFQNNGVVDDSQLPKDRFSAERLKGVDSTLKIQPAKLEDSAVYLCASSLDGAGVGTGELFFGEGSRLTVL.